This entry features one TCR beta chain sequence. Antigen unknown. The sample comes from a study of blood T cells in healthy people across ages. Study background: Per two T cells, template switching captured roughly one barcoded beta molecule.

Primers used in a second PCR of about 6 to 11 cycles were a sample-barcoded 5' primer and a J-beta primer mix. A minimum of 2.5 million CDR3-containing paired-end reads was obtained for each sample. A single record per CDR3 protein comes from TCRdb applying MiXCR to the 5' RACE reads. The sample has hundreds of thousands of distinct CDR3 sequences, approximately 30% seen once. At least 7 million PBMCs were isolated per sample. General study findings and limits: Relative to aged donors, long-lived donors carried more naive CD4+ cells and displayed higher diversity.

CDR3 length: 16 residues. After removal of 0 bases from V and 2 bases from J, the junction contained 7 bases not matched to a gene. Germline-derived CDR1 and CDR2 are GTSNPN and SVGIG (reference sequence). Input material: blood. The chain combines TRBV30 with TRBJ1-5, with 7 bases matching TRBD1. The receptor was isolated from a woman at least 80 years old in good health. The DNA of the CDR3 is TGTGCCTGGAGTGTACAGGGGCACTGGGGCAATCAGCCCCAGCATTTT. This gives the protein CAWSVQGHWGNQPQHF.